These 20 T cell receptor beta chains share one sample of origin, sequenced in a study of T cell changes during pregnancy in multiple sclerosis. Using immunoSEQ multiplex PCR, the repertoire was profiled, and TCRdb retains in-frame clones only, with some absent. The table has some 70,000 clones, about 91% seen once. Source: peripheral blood, taken in the second trimester of pregnancy. These TCRs come from a female donor in good health, enrolled as a control in a pregnancy study.

The chain joins TRBV11-2 to TRBJ2-7; 10 nucleotides agree with TRBD2. The CDR3 totals 17 residues. The junction had 13 bases not matched to a gene; V was cut back by 5 bases and J by 3 bases. CDR1 is SGHAT and CDR2 is FQNNGV in the germline V gene. CDR3 loop: CASSKAASGSFFYEQYF. In nucleotides, the CDR3 is TGTGCCAGCAGCAAAGCGGCTAGCGGGAGCTTCTTCTACGAGCAGTACTTC. The full variable domain, completed using reference TRBV11-2 and TRBJ2-7, is EAGVAQSPRYKIIEKRQSVAFWCNPISGHATLYWYQQILGQGPKLLIQFQNNGVVDDSQLPKDRFSAERLKGVDSTLKIQPAKLEDSAVYLCASSKAASGSFFYEQYFGPGTRLTVT.

The J gene is TRBJ2-5, the V gene TRBV28; 7 bases are shared with TRBD2. Trimming at V came to 3 bases and at J to 6 bases, leaving 7 bases not matched to a gene. The length of the CDR3 is 14 residues. Germline CDR1 MDHEN, CDR2 SYDVKM. For the CDR3, the DNA is TGTGCCAGCAGTTTTCTTGGCGGGAGCCAGACCCAGTACTTC. This sequence encodes CASSFLGGSQTQYF.

The chain combines TRBV28 with TRBJ2-3; maybe TRBD1 (6 bases). Trimming shortened V by 6 bases and J by 1 base, and 11 bases separated the two germline ends. Germline-derived CDR1 and CDR2 are MDHEN and SYDVKM. The CDR3 is made up of 14 amino acids. The CDR3 DNA reads TGTGCCAGCAGACCACAGGGACGCACAGATACGCAGTATTTT. The encoded protein is CASRPQGRTDTQYF.

The chain employs TRBV18 and TRBJ2-7, with a weak D call TRBD2 (5 bases). V shed 2 bases and J shed 4 bases, with 15 bases lying between them. The germline gives CDR1 KGHSH, CDR2 LQKENI. The CDR3 runs to 15 residues. CDR3 coding DNA: TGTGCCAGCTCACCAGTTGCCGGACTGAGGTACGAGCAGTACTTC. Protein product: CASSPVAGLRYEQYF.

The chain couples TRBV7-2 to TRBJ2-5; no clear D gene. This CDR3 is 12 amino acids long. Trimming cost V 3 bases and J 5 bases, with 7 bases left between them. From germline, CDR1 is SGHTA and CDR2 FQGNSA. CDR3 nucleotide sequence: TGTGCCAGCAGCTTTTTTCATGAGACCCAGTACTTC. It translates to CASSFFHETQYF.

The rearrangement uses TRBV12-5 and TRBJ1-4; 7 bases line up with TRBD1. Germline assignment: CDR1 LGHNT and CDR2 FRNRAP. The V gene end was trimmed by 6 bases and the J gene end by 7 bases; junction bases not matched to a gene: 8. The CDR3 covers 14 residues. The CDR3 DNA sequence: TGTGCTAGTGGGACAGACAGGGCGGGTGAAAAACTGTTTTTT. Amino acid sequence: CASGTDRAGEKLFF.

V is TRBV7-2 and J is TRBJ2-2; 8 bases map to TRBD1. The CDR3 loop spans 14 amino acids. CDR1 SGHTA and CDR2 FQGNSA come from the germline V gene. The V and J ends lost 5 bases and 5 bases, in that order; junction bases with no gene match: 4. The CDR3 loop is CASSRTGMTGELFF. CDR3 coding DNA: TGTGCCAGCAGCCGGACAGGGATGACCGGGGAGCTGTTTTTT.

The V gene is TRBV28, the J gene TRBJ1-2; maybe TRBD1 (5 bases). V lost 3 bases and J 4 bases, leaving 9 bases between the germline ends. The V gene's germline CDR1 is MDHEN and CDR2 SYDVKM. This CDR3 comprises 13 residues. The chain's CDR3 is CASSLTDPYGYTF. DNA of the CDR3: TGTGCCAGCAGTTTGACAGATCCCTATGGCTACACCTTC.

J is TRBJ2-2 and V is TRBV28; 14 nucleotides align to TRBD2. CDR1 and CDR2 from the germline V gene are MDHEN and SYDVKM. The CDR3 sequence is 17 residues long. The junction had 3 bases not matched to a gene; V was cut back by 2 bases and J by 4 bases. As DNA, the CDR3 is TGTGCCAGCAGTTTAGTCGGACTAGCGGGAGGCACCGGGGAGCTGTTTTTT. The encoded protein is CASSLVGLAGGTGELFF.

The rearrangement joins TRBV5-6 to TRBJ2-1; TRBD2 agrees at 10 bases. This CDR3 region has 16 residues. V lost 2 bases and J lost 0; bases outside the gene matches: 2. CDR1 is SGHDT, CDR2 YYEEEE, per germline. CDR3 sequence: CASSFSGRSSYNEQFF. The CDR3 DNA reads TGTGCCAGCAGCTTTAGCGGGAGGAGCTCCTACAATGAGCAGTTCTTC. Based on the CDR3 plus reference TRBV5-6 and TRBJ2-1, the full variable domain is DAGVTQSPTHLIKTRGQQVTLRCSPKSGHDTVSWYQQALGQGPQFIFQYYEEEERQRGNFPDRFSGHQFPNYSSELNVNALLLGDSALYLCASSFSGRSSYNEQFFGPGTRLTVL.

The rearrangement uses TRBV19 and TRBJ1-3; tentatively, D is TRBD1 (5 bases). Germline values: CDR1 LNHDA, CDR2 SQIVND (reference sequence). The V end was cut by 5 bases, the J end by 2 bases, with 7 bases between. The CDR3 covers 13 residues. Written as DNA, the CDR3 is TGTGCCAGTAGTTCAGGGCCTGGAAACACCATATATTTT. Encoded protein: CASSSGPGNTIYF. Full variable domain (missing parts from reference TRBV19 and TRBJ1-3): DGGITQSPKYLFRKEGQNVTLSCEQNLNHDAMYWYRQDPGQGLRLIYYSQIVNDFQKGDIAEGYSVSREKKESFPLTVTSAQKNPTAFYLCASSSGPGNTIYFGEGSWLTVV.

This chain joins TRBV2 and TRBJ1-4, with D perhaps matching TRBD1 (5 bases). V shed 2 bases and J shed 8 bases, with 18 bases lying between them. The germline V gene encodes CDR1 SNHLY and CDR2 FYNNEI. The CDR3 is 16 residues long. The CDR3 DNA reads as TGTGCCAGCAGTGAAACGTCTCGTCAGGGCGGAGAAAAACTGTTTTTT. As protein: CASSETSRQGGEKLFF. The complete variable domain, with remaining parts taken from reference TRBV2 and TRBJ1-4, reads EPEVTQTPSHQVTQMGQEVILRCVPISNHLYFYWYRQILGQKVEFLVSFYNNEISEKSEIFDDQFSVERPDGSNFTLKIRSTKLEDSAMYFCASSETSRQGGEKLFFGSGTQLSVL.

V gene TRBV7-2 combines with J gene TRBJ2-6; D might be TRBD1 (6 bases). The CDR3 contains 15 residues. Trimming took 5 bases from V and 1 from J, leaving 9 bases between them. CDR1 SGHTA and CDR2 FQGNSA come from the germline V gene. CDR3 amino acids: CASSPQGSGANVLTF. The CDR3 DNA reads as TGTGCCAGCAGCCCTCAGGGGTCTGGGGCCAACGTCCTGACTTTC. The complete variable domain, with remaining parts taken from reference TRBV7-2 and TRBJ2-6, reads GAGVSQSPSNKVTEKGKDVELRCDPISGHTALYWYRQSLGQGLEFLIYFQGNSAPDKSGLPSDRFSAERTGGSVSTLTIQRTQQEDSAVYLCASSPQGSGANVLTFGAGSRLTVL.

The chain joins TRBV4-1 to TRBJ2-3; TRBD2 is a possible D gene (6 bases). Trimming stripped 3 bases from V and 4 bases from J, with 14 bases between. Germline V CDR1 and CDR2: MGHRA, YSYEKL. The CDR3 has 15 amino acids. In DNA form, the CDR3 reads TGCGCCAGCAGCCAGACCACTAGCTCCGCAGATACGCAGTATTTT. Its translation: CASSQTTSSADTQYF.

The J gene is TRBJ2-1, the V gene TRBV5-1, with 7 bases fitting TRBD2. V lost 4 bases, J lost 0 bases, and 4 bases stayed unmatched. Germline V gene lookup returns CDR1 SGHRS and CDR2 YFSETQ. The CDR3 contains 15 residues. The CDR3 loop reads CASSARGSSYNEQFF. The DNA for the CDR3 is TGCGCCAGCAGCGCGCGGGGGAGCTCCTACAATGAGCAGTTCTTC.

The genes are TRBV10-1 and TRBJ2-7; tentative D call: TRBD1 (5 bases). Deletions cut 5 bases from V and 2 bases from J, with 16 bases between. The length of the CDR3 is 15 residues. Germline V lookup: CDR1 WNHNN, CDR2 SYGVQD (reference sequence). The CDR3 protein is CASSPSRDPAYEQYF. The CDR3 DNA reads TGCGCCAGCAGTCCCAGCAGGGATCCGGCCTACGAGCAGTACTTC.

The V and J genes are TRBV28 and TRBJ1-6; TRBD1 aligns across 10 bases. With 2 bases clipped from V and 1 base from J, the junction kept 2 bases outside the gene matches. This CDR3 contains 17 residues. The germline gives CDR1 MDHEN, CDR2 SYDVKM. Here the CDR3 DNA reads TGTGCCAGCAGTTTAAGGACAGGGGGGTCCTATAATTCACCCCTCCACTTT. Translating gives CASSLRTGGSYNSPLHF. Full variable domain (rest looked up from reference TRBV28 and TRBJ1-6): DVKVTQSSRYLVKRTGEKVFLECVQDMDHENMFWYRQDPGLGLRLIYFSYDVKMKEKGDIPEGYSVSREKKERFSLILESASTNQTSMYLCASSLRTGGSYNSPLHFGNGTRLTVT.

The sample holds one count of this clone. The V call is TRBV28, the J call TRBJ2-3; 9 bases match TRBD1. After removal of 6 bases from V and 7 bases from J, the junction contained 14 bases not matched to a gene. Germline CDR1 reads MDHEN; CDR2 reads SYDVKM. This CDR3 spans 16 amino acids. As DNA, the CDR3 is TGTGCCAGCAGCCCAAGGGACAGGGCCGGCTTAAATACGCAGTATTTT. Residues: CASSPRDRAGLNTQYF.

Comments on this clone: This sample also contains other DNA sequences that code for the same CDR3. In DNA, the CDR3 is TGTGCCAGTAGTATCGGCAGGAATAACTATGGCTACACCTTC. Translation: CASSIGRNNYGYTF. V usage is TRBV19 and J usage is TRBJ1-2; no clear D gene. The ends were cut back, 3 bases at V and 1 base at J, with 9 bases in the middle. Germline-derived CDR1 and CDR2 are LNHDA and SQIVND (reference sequence). The CDR3 runs to 14 residues. The entire variable domain, with the rest obtained from reference TRBV19 and TRBJ1-2, is as follows: DGGITQSPKYLFRKEGQNVTLSCEQNLNHDAMYWYRQDPGQGLRLIYYSQIVNDFQKGDIAEGYSVSREKKESFPLTVTSAQKNPTAFYLCASSIGRNNYGYTFGSGTRLTVV.

V gene TRBV5-1 combines with J gene TRBJ1-3, with a weak D call TRBD1 (5 bases). CDR3 length: 16 amino acids. In germline, CDR1 is SGHRS, CDR2 YFSETQ. The V and J ends lost 5 bases and 0 bases respectively, with 15 bases between them. The CDR3 here is CASSRQNLRSGNTIYF. In nucleotides, the CDR3 is TGCGCCAGCAGTCGACAGAACTTACGCTCTGGAAACACCATATATTTT.